The 20 T cell receptor beta chains presented below share a single source sample, sequenced in a study of T cell responses to AZD1222 COVID-19 vaccine. Generated by immunoSEQ multiplex PCR, the TCRdb table keeps only in-frame clones and is missing some. The table includes 100,000 to 150,000 clones, 93% detected once. Sequenced here: peripheral blood, sampled on day 0 of AZD1222 vaccination. These receptors were obtained from an adult in good health.

This chain uses TRBV30 with TRBJ2-1; 10 bases map to TRBD2. This CDR3 is built from 15 residues. Trimming removed 8 bases from V and 7 bases from J; junction bases left unmatched: 14. Germline V gene lookup returns CDR1 GTSNPN and CDR2 SVGIG (reference sequence). The CDR3 bases are TGTGCCGCCCCCTTAAGCGGGAGGGCCGGGAATGAGCAGTTCTTC. It specifies CAAPLSGRAGNEQFF.

The rearrangement joins TRBV3-1 (or the pseudogene TRBV3-2) to TRBJ2-1; D not certain. Trimming took off 4 bases at V and 5 bases at J, with 12 bases between the two ends. The CDR3 is 14 amino acids. CDR1 and CDR2 (germline): LGHDT, YNNKEL (reference sequence). CDR3 bases: TGTGCCAGCAGCCCCGAAATAGTGAACAATGAGCAGTTCTTC. Amino acid sequence: CASSPEIVNNEQFF.

The J gene is TRBJ2-1, the V gene TRBV27, with D possibly being TRBD1 or TRBD2 (5 bases each). Germline loops: CDR1 MNHEY, CDR2 SMNVEV (reference sequence). The V end was cut by 2 bases, the J end by 0 bases, with 5 bases between. The CDR3 contains 14 residues. In nucleotides, the CDR3 is TGTGCCAGCAGTTTAGGGGGCTCCTACAATGAGCAGTTCTTC. It specifies CASSLGGSYNEQFF.

The chain combines TRBV30 with TRBJ2-6; D gene uncertain. Looked up from germline, CDR1 is GTSNPN and CDR2 is SVGIG (reference sequence). CDR3 length equals 12 residues. Trimming took off 8 bases at V and 0 bases at J, with 5 bases between the two ends. CDR3 bases: TGTGCCAGATCCTCTGGGGCCAACGTCCTGACTTTC. Its protein is CARSSGANVLTF.

The CDR3 is CASSEERHSPLHF. The DNA for the CDR3 is TGTGCCAGCAGTGAGGAACGGCATTCACCCCTCCACTTT. V is TRBV2 and J is TRBJ1-6; D is ambiguous. V was trimmed by 3 bases and J by 8 bases, leaving 8 bases between them. CDR3 length: 13 residues. CDR1 SNHLY and CDR2 FYNNEI come from the germline V gene.

The chain joins TRBV4-3 to TRBJ2-7; 8 nucleotides match TRBD2. The V gene's germline CDR1 is LGHNA and CDR2 YSLEER. The CDR3 extends over 15 amino acids. J lost 2 bases, V lost 0 bases, and 3 bases had no gene match. CDR3 DNA: TGCGCCAGCAGCCAAGAAAGCGGGGGCACCTACGAGCAGTACTTC. It specifies CASSQESGGTYEQYF.

This clone was counted once. This chain connects TRBV7-9 to TRBJ2-3; tentative D call: TRBD1 (6 bases). The germline CDR1 and CDR2 sequences are SEHNR and FQNEAQ (reference sequence). V lost 1 base, J lost 3 bases, and 14 bases lay in between. CDR3 length equals 16 residues. In DNA, the CDR3 is TGTGCCAGCAGCTTAGATCGGCAGGGGCGGACAGATACGCAGTATTTT. Translation: CASSLDRQGRTDTQYF.

The chain uses TRBV1 and TRBJ2-1; TRBD2 is taken as the D call from the table, unchecked against the DNA. TRBV1 is listed as a pseudogene. This CDR3 spans 11 amino acids. The CDR3 sequence is CTSSRRDEQFF. CDR3 nucleotide sequence: TGCACCAGCAGCCGTCGTGATGAGCAGTTCTTC.

The J gene is TRBJ2-1, the V gene TRBV27; TRBD2 matches at 11 bases. CDR1 and CDR2 (germline): MNHEY, SMNVEV (reference sequence). This CDR3 spans 17 amino acids. With V trimmed by 0 bases and J by 8 bases, 9 bases remained unmatched. The CDR3 DNA reads TGTGCCAGCAGTTTATCGATGGTAGCGGGGGGGGTTTATGAGCAGTTCTTC. It encodes CASSLSMVAGGVYEQFF.

This clone has only a few counts. The rearrangement joins TRBV9 to TRBJ1-2, with 9 bases matching TRBD1. Per germline, CDR1 SGDLS and CDR2 YYNGEE. This CDR3 contains 15 residues. The J segment lost 8 bases and the V segment lost 2 bases, leaving 10 bases of the junction unmatched. This CDR3 reads CASSVLTGGAEGYTF. CDR3 nucleotides: TGTGCCAGCAGCGTTCTTACAGGGGGCGCAGAGGGCTACACCTTC.

The V gene is TRBV5-1, the J gene TRBJ2-7; no firm D call. Germline values: CDR1 SGHRS, CDR2 YFSETQ. The CDR3 consists of 12 residues. Trimming stripped 4 bases from V and 3 bases from J, with 8 bases between. The DNA of the CDR3 is TGCGCCAGCAGCAGGGTCGACTACGAGCAGTACTTC. It yields the protein CASSRVDYEQYF.

This chain uses TRBV4-3 with TRBJ2-7; no firm D call. V was clipped by 1 base and J by 1 base, with 5 bases between them. Germline CDR1 is LGHNA and CDR2 is YSLEER. The CDR3 spans 13 residues. The DNA of the CDR3 is TGCGCCAGCAGCCAAGTAGGATCCTACGAGCAGTACTTC. As protein: CASSQVGSYEQYF.

This rearrangement joins TRBV7-8 to TRBJ2-7; 7 bases agree with TRBD2. Trimming removed 2 bases from V and 5 bases from J; junction bases left unmatched: 15. Germline V gene lookup returns CDR1 SGHVS and CDR2 FQNEAQ. The CDR3 extends over 17 amino acids. CDR3 amino acids: CASSLPRTGGGRNEQYF. As DNA, the CDR3 is TGTGCCAGCAGCTTACCTCGGACCGGGGGAGGGAGGAACGAGCAGTACTTC.

The chain recombines TRBV5-1 with TRBJ1-1; D gene ambiguous. The V end was cut by 7 bases, the J end by 1 base, with 14 bases between. Per the germline V gene, CDR1 is SGHRS and CDR2 is YFSETQ. The CDR3 has 14 residues. CDR3 sequence reads: CASASGSSNTEAFF. CDR3 DNA: TGCGCCAGCGCTTCTGGATCGTCGAACACTGAAGCTTTCTTT.

The V and J genes are TRBV3-1 (or the pseudogene TRBV3-2) and TRBJ2-7, with 8 bases that match TRBD1. The CDR3 is 16 residues long. Trimming took 3 bases from V and 3 from J; bases not matched to a gene: 10. From germline, CDR1 is LGHDT and CDR2 YNNKEL (reference sequence). The CDR3 sequence: CASSQPGQGKDYEQYF. In DNA, the CDR3 is TGTGCCAGCAGCCAGCCCGGACAGGGAAAGGACTACGAGCAGTACTTC.

The chain carries TRBV5-5 and TRBJ2-2; no clear D gene. CDR3 length: 15 amino acids. CDR1 and CDR2 from the germline V gene are SGHKS and YYEKEE (reference sequence). V was shortened by 2 bases and J by 1 base, with 9 bases between the two germline ends. CDR3 in amino acids: CASSFTRVNTGELFF. CDR3 in DNA: TGTGCCAGCAGCTTTACCCGGGTGAACACCGGGGAGCTGTTTTTT.

The chain has TRBV4-2 and TRBJ2-7, with 8 bases that match TRBD1. CDR3 length: 18 amino acids. V gave up 0 bases and J gave up 5 bases; unmatched junction bases: 15. Germline V gene sequence: CDR1 LGHNA, CDR2 YNFKEQ. The CDR3 loop reads CASSQDKAGGEPFDEQYF. Here the CDR3 DNA reads TGTGCCAGCAGCCAAGATAAAGCAGGGGGCGAACCCTTCGACGAGCAGTACTTC.

V usage is TRBV18 and J usage is TRBJ1-3; D is possibly TRBD1 (6 bases). The CDR3 length is 14 residues. The germline V gene has CDR1 KGHSH and CDR2 LQKENI. Deletions cut 6 bases from V and 1 base from J, with 10 bases between. The CDR3 sequence: CASSQGRSGNTIYF. CDR3 DNA: TGTGCCAGCTCCCAGGGGAGGTCTGGAAACACCATATATTTT.

The chain uses TRBV28 and TRBJ2-5; D is perhaps TRBD1 (6 bases). There are 14 residues in the CDR3. Germline V gives CDR1 MDHEN, CDR2 SYDVKM. V was trimmed by 5 bases and J by 4 bases, leaving 14 bases between them. The CDR3 loop is CASSPGALGETQYF. DNA of the CDR3: TGTGCCAGCAGTCCAGGGGCTTTGGGAGAGACCCAGTACTTC.

The chain combines TRBV28 with TRBJ1-1, with D possibly being TRBD1 (6 bases). V lost 7 bases and J 9 bases, leaving 12 bases between the germline ends. This CDR3 has 11 amino acids. Germline V gene data show CDR1 as MDHEN and CDR2 as SYDVKM. This chain's CDR3 is CASKTQGKAFF. In nucleotides, the CDR3 is TGTGCCAGCAAGACACAGGGTAAAGCTTTCTTT. The variable domain in full, with the rest retrieved from reference TRBV28 and TRBJ1-1, is DVKVTQSSRYLVKRTGEKVFLECVQDMDHENMFWYRQDPGLGLRLIYFSYDVKMKEKGDIPEGYSVSREKKERFSLILESASTNQTSMYLCASKTQGKAFFGQGTRLTVV.